The 3 T cell receptor beta chains reported below all come from one sample, sequenced in a study of blood T cell repertoires in COVID-19 (dated by TCRdb to about 2020). The receptor library was made with the immunoSEQ multiplex PCR assay. TCRdb's version of the immuneACCESS table is confined to in-frame rearrangements and falls short of the full clone set. An unresolved V gene accounts for under half of the shortfall where checked; the remainder is of unknown origin. This sample has some 74,000 clones in its table, and approximately 80% of those were observed once. The leading ten clones occupy nearly 5% of the sample. Sequenced material: peripheral blood. The receptor set was obtained from a woman over 75 with active or convalescent COVID-19.

CDR3 residues: CASRKTGNSNQPQHF. CDR3 bases: TGTGCCAGCAGGAAAACAGGGAATAGCAATCAGCCCCAGCATTTT. The chain joins TRBV6-5 to TRBJ1-5; D is perhaps TRBD1 (6 bases). V lost 6 bases, J lost 0 bases, and 12 bases lay in between. The CDR3 totals 15 residues. Germline CDR1 reads MNHEY; CDR2 reads SVGAGI.

The rearrangement uses TRBV11-2 and TRBJ1-1; D may be TRBD1 (5 bases). Trimming shortened V by 1 base and J by 6 bases, and 12 bases separated the two germline ends. CDR1 is SGHAT and CDR2 is FQNNGV in the germline V gene. CDR3 length: 14 residues. The CDR3 loop reads CASSLGTSGSEAFF. DNA for the CDR3: TGTGCCAGCAGCTTAGGGACCTCAGGGTCTGAAGCTTTCTTT.

This clone has only one observation. The chain links TRBV6-5 to TRBJ2-7; D is perhaps TRBD1 (5 bases). CDR1 MNHEY and CDR2 SVGAGI come from the germline V gene. This CDR3 spans 13 amino acids. V was shortened by 3 bases and J by 6 bases, with 12 bases between the two germline ends. The CDR3 reads CASSYDSPTEQYF. The CDR3 DNA reads as TGTGCCAGCAGTTATGACAGCCCCACCGAGCAGTACTTC.